This T cell receptor beta chain was captured by sequencing in a study of blood T cell repertoires in COVID-19. This clone was detected once. Libraries were prepared by immunoSEQ multiplex PCR; TCRdb keeps only in-frame clonotypes and omits some of them. The sample records about 190,000 clones, roughly 86% being singletons. Germline assignment: CDR1 LGHDT and CDR2 YNNKEL (reference sequence). The CDR3 is made up of 15 amino acids. The ends lost 2 bases at V and 5 bases at J; junction bases unmatched: 4. The chain joins TRBV3-1 (or the pseudogene TRBV3-2) to TRBJ2-2; the match to TRBD2 covers 8 bases. The sequencing input was PBMCs or T cells enriched from blood (not recorded which). This receptor was identified in a middle-aged woman in a cohort exposed to, infected with or recovered from COVID-19 (not recorded which). The CDR3 sequence is CASSQLGRGTGELFF. In nucleotides, the CDR3 is TGTGCCAGCAGCCAACTCGGGAGGGGAACCGGGGAGCTGTTTTTT.